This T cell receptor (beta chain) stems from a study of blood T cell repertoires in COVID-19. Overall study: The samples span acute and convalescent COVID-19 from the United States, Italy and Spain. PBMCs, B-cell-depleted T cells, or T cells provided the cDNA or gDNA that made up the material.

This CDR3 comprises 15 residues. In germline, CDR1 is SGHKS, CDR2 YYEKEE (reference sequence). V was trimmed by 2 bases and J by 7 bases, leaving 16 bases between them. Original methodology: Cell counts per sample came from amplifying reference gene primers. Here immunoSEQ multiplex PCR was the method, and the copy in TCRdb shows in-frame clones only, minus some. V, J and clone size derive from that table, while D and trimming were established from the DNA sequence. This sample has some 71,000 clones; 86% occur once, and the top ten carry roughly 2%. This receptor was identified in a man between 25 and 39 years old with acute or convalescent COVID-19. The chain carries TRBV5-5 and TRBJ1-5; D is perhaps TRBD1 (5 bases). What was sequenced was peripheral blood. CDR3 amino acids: CASSFSGAIMQPQHF. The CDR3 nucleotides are TGTGCCAGCAGCTTTTCTGGGGCGATCATGCAGCCCCAGCATTTT.